The sequence of this T cell receptor beta chain was determined in a study of cytomegalovirus exposure and HLA in healthy donors. Whole-study results and caveats: The authors assumed roughly uniform sequencing depth across donors for presence/absence analyses.

Of note for this clone: Its antigen is still unknown.

The CDR3 is made up of 13 amino acids. V trimming: 9 bases; J trimming: 7 bases; junction bases outside the gene matches: 8. Per the germline V gene, CDR1 is SNHLY and CDR2 is FYNNEI. With 60 Vbeta and 13 Jbeta primers, the PCR was carried out. Assay: immunoSEQ multiplex PCR; the TCRdb copy retains only in-frame clones and omits some. The sample includes about 130,000 clones, about 80% of them seen just once. This chain links TRBV2 with TRBJ1-2, with 10 bases identical to TRBD1. This receptor was identified in a middle-aged woman in good health and CMV-seronegative. Source material: PBMCs. The CDR3 DNA follows: TGTGCCAGGGCCGGGACAGGGGTGGTTGGCTACACCTTC. It codes for CARAGTGVVGYTF.